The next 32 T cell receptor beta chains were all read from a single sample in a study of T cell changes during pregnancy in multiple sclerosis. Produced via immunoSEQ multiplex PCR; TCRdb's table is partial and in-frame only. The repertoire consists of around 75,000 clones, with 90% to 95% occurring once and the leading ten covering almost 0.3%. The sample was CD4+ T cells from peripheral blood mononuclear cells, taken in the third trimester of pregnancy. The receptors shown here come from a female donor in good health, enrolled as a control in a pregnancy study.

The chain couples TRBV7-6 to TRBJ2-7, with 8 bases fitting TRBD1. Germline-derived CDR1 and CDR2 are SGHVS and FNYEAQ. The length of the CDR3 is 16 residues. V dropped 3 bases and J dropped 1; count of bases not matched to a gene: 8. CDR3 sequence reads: CASSLVQGEFSYEQYF. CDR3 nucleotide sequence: TGTGCCAGCAGCTTGGTACAGGGGGAATTTTCCTACGAGCAGTACTTC.

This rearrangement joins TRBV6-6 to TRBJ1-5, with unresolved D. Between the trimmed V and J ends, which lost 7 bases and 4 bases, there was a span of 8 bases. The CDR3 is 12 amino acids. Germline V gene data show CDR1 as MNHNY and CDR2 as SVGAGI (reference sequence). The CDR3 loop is CASTVSNQPQHF. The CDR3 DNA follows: TGTGCCAGCACCGTCAGTAATCAGCCCCAGCATTTT.

The CDR3 sequence is CASSLEGTESGNTIYF. In DNA form, the CDR3 reads TGTGCCAGCAGCTTGGAGGGGACAGAGAGTGGAAACACCATATATTTT. J is TRBJ1-3 and V is TRBV5-8; 7 nucleotides match TRBD1. The CDR3 has 16 residues. Trimming took 0 bases from V and 3 from J; bases not matched to a gene: 6. Germline V lookup: CDR1 SGHTS, CDR2 YDEGEE.

CDR3 amino acids: CASSPLGGLYNEQFF. CDR3 coding DNA: TGTGCCAGCAGTCCCCTCGGGGGGCTATACAATGAGCAGTTCTTC. The chain is built from TRBV6-1 and TRBJ2-1; perhaps TRBD2 as D (7 bases). V was cut by 5 bases and J by 4 bases, with 15 bases left in between. Germline CDR1 reads MNHNS; CDR2 reads SASEGT. The CDR3 is made up of 15 amino acids.

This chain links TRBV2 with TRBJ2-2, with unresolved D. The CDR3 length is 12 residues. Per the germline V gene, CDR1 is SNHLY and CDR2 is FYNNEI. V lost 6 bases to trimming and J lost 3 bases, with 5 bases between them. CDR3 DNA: TGTGCCAGCAGGGGCGACACCGGGGAGCTGTTTTTT. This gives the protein CASRGDTGELFF. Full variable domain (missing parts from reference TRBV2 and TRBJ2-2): EPEVTQTPSHQVTQMGQEVILRCVPISNHLYFYWYRQILGQKVEFLVSFYNNEISEKSEIFDDQFSVERPDGSNFTLKIRSTKLEDSAMYFCASRGDTGELFFGEGSRLTVL.

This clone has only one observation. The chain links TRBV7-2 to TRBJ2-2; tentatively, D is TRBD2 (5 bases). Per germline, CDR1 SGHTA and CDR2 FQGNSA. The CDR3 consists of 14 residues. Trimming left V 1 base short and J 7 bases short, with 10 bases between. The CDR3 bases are TGTGCCAGCAGCTTAGAGCTAGCTGGCGGGGAGCTGTTTTTT. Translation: CASSLELAGGELFF.

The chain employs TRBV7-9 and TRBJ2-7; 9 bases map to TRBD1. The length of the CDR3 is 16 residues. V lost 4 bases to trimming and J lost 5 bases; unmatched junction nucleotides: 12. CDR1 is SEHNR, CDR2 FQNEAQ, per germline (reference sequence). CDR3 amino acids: CASSSFGQGNHNEQYF. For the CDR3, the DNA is TGTGCCAGCAGCTCCTTTGGACAGGGGAATCACAACGAGCAGTACTTC. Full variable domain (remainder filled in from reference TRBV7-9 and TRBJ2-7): DTGVSQNPRHKITKRGQNVTFRCDPISEHNRLYWYRQTLGQGPEFLTYFQNEAQLEKSRLLSDRFSAERPKGSFSTLEIQRTEQGDSAMYLCASSSFGQGNHNEQYFGPGTRLTVT.

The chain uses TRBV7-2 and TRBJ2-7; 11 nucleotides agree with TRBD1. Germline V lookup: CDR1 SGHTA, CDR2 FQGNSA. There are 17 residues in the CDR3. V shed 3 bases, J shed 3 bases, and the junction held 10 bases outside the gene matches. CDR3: CASSFRGDRGSYYEQYF. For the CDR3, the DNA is TGTGCCAGCAGCTTCCGGGGGGACAGGGGGTCTTACTACGAGCAGTACTTC.

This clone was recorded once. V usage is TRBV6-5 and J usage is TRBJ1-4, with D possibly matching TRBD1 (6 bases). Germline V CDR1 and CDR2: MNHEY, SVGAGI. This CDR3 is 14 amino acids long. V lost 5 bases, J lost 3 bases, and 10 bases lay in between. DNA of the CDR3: TGTGCCAGCAGTCAGGGGCATGCTAATGAAAAACTGTTTTTT. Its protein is CASSQGHANEKLFF.

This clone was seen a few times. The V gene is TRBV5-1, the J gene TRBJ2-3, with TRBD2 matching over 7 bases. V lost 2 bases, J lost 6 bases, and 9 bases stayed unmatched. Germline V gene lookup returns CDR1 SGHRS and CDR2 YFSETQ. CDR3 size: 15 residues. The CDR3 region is CASSFPAGRPDTQYF. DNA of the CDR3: TGCGCCAGCAGCTTCCCAGCGGGGAGGCCGGATACGCAGTATTTT.

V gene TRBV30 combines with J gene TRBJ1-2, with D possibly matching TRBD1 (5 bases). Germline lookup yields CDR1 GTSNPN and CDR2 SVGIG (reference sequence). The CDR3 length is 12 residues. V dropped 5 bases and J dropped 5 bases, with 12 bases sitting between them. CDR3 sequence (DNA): TGTGCCTGGTCGGGGGGGACGTATGGCTACACCTTC. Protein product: CAWSGGTYGYTF.

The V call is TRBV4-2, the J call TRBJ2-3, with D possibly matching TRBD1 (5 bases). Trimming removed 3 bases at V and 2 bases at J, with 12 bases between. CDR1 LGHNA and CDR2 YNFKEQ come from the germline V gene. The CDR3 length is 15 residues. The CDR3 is CASSQGPTSTDTQYF. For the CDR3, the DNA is TGTGCCAGCAGCCAGGGGCCGACTTCCACAGATACGCAGTATTTT.

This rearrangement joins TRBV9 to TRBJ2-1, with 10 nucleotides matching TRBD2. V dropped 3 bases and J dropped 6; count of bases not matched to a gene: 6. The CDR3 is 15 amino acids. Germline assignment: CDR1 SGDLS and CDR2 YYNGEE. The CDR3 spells CASSEGLARGNEQFF. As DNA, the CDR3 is TGTGCCAGCAGCGAGGGACTAGCGCGGGGCAATGAGCAGTTCTTC.

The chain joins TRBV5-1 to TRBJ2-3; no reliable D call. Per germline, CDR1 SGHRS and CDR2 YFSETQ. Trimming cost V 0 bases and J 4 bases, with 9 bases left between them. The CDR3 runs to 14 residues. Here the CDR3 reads CASSLGVAADTQYF. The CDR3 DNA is TGCGCCAGCAGCTTGGGTGTGGCGGCAGATACGCAGTATTTT.

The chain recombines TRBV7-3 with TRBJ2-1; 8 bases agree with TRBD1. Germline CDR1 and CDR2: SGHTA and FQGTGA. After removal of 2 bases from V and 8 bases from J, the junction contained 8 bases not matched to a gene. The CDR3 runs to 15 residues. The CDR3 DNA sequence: TGTGCCAGCAGCTTAGGACAGGGCAGGGGTGATGAGCAGTTCTTC. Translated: CASSLGQGRGDEQFF.

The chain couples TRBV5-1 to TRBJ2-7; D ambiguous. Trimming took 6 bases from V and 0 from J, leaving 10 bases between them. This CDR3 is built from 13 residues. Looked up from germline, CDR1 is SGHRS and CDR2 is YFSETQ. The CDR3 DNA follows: TGCGCCAGCACCCGACAAGACTCCTACGAGCAGTACTTC. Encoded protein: CASTRQDSYEQYF.

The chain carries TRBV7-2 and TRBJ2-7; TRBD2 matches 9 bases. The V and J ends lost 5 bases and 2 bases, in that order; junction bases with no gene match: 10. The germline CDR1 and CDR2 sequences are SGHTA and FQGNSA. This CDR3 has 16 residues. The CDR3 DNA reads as TGTGCCAGCAGCGCCGGTCGGCTAGCGGGGACCTACGAGCAGTACTTC. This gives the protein CASSAGRLAGTYEQYF.

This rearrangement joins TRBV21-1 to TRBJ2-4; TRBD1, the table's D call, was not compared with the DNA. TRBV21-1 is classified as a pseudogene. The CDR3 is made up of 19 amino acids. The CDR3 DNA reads TGTGCCAGCAGCAAACCCTATTTCAGGGGGCTAGGGGCCAAAAACATTCAGTACTTC. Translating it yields CASSKPYFRGLGAKNIQYF.

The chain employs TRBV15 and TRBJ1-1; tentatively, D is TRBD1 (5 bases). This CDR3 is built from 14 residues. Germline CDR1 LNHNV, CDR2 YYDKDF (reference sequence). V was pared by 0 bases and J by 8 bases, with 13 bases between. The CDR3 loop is CATSRDQGTSEAFF. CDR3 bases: TGTGCCACCAGCAGAGATCAAGGGACTTCAGAAGCTTTCTTT.

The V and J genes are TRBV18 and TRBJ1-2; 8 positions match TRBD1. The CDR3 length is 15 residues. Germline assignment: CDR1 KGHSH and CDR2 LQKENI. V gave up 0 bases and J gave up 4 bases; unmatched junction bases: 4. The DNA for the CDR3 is TGTGCCAGCTCACCACCCGACAGGGGATTCTATGGCTACACCTTC. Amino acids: CASSPPDRGFYGYTF. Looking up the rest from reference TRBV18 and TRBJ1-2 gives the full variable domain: NAGVMQNPRHLVRRRGQEARLRCSPMKGHSHVYWYRQLPEEGLKFMVYLQKENIIDESGMPKERFSAEFPKEGPSILRIQQVVRGDSAAYFCASSPPDRGFYGYTFGSGTRLTVV.

The chain's CDR3 is CASSEFRGVDEAFF. CDR3 in DNA: TGTGCCAGCAGTGAATTTCGGGGGGTGGATGAAGCTTTCTTT. The chain couples TRBV2 to TRBJ1-1; tentative D call: TRBD1 (5 bases). The germline V gene encodes CDR1 SNHLY and CDR2 FYNNEI. The ends were cut back, 2 bases at V and 7 bases at J, with 14 bases in the middle. There are 14 residues in the CDR3.

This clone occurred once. CDR3 DNA: TGTGCCAGCAGCCAAGAGAGAGTTGGACAGGGCCCCTATGGCTACACCTTC. It yields the protein CASSQERVGQGPYGYTF. The gene calls are TRBV4-2 and TRBJ1-2, with 8 bases that match TRBD1. Looked up from germline, CDR1 is LGHNA and CDR2 is YNFKEQ. The CDR3 covers 17 residues. J gave up 4 bases and V 0 bases, and 10 bases lay outside the gene matches.

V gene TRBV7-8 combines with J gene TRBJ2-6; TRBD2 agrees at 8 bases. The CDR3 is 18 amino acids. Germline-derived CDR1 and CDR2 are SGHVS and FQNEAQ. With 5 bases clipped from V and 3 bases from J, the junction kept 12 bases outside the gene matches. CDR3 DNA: TGTGCCAGCAGCCTCCCGGGGGTGCGGGGGGTTGGGGCCAACGTCCTGACTTTC. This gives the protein CASSLPGVRGVGANVLTF. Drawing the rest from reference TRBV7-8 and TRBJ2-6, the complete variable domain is GAGVSQSPRYKVAKRGQDVALRCDPISGHVSLFWYQQALGQGPEFLTYFQNEAQLDKSGLPSDRFFAERPEGSVSTLKIQRTQQEDSAVYLCASSLPGVRGVGANVLTFGAGSRLTVL.

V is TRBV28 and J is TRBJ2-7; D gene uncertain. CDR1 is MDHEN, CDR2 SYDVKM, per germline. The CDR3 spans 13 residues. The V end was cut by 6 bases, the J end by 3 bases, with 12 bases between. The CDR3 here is CASRRSGGYEQYF. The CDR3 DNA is TGTGCCAGCAGGCGATCCGGCGGCTACGAGCAGTACTTC.

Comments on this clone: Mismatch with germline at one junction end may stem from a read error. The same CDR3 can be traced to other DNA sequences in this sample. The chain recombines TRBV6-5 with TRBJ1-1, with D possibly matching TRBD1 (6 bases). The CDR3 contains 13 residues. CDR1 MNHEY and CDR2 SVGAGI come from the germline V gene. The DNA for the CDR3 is TGTGCCAGCAGTGGGGGCCCACGGGTTGAAGCCTTCTTT. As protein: CASSGGPRVEAFF.

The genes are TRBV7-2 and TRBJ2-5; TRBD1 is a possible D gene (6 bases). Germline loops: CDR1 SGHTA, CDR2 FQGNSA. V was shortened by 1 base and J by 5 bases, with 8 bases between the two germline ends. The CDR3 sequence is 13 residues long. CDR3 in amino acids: CASSLDRAETQYF. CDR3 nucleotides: TGTGCCAGCAGCTTAGACAGGGCCGAGACCCAGTACTTC.

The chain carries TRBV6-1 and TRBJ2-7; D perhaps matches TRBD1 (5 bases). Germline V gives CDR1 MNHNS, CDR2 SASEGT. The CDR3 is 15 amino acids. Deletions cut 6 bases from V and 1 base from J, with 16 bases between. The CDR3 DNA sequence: TGTGCCAGCAGGGACAACAGGCGGAGTTCCTACGAGCAGTACTTC. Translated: CASRDNRRSSYEQYF.

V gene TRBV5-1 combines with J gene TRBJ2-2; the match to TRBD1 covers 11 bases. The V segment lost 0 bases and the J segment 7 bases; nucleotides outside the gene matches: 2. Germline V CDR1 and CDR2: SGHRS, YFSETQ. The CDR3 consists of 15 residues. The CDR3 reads CASSLGTGGSGELFF. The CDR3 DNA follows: TGCGCCAGCAGCTTGGGGACAGGGGGCAGCGGGGAGCTGTTTTTT.

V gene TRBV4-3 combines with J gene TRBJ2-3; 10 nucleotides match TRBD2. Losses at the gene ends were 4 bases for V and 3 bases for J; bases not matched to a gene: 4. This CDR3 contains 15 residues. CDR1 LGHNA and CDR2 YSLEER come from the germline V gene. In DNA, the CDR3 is TGCGCCAGCAGCCCGGGACTAGCGAGGACAGATACGCAGTATTTT. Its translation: CASSPGLARTDTQYF.

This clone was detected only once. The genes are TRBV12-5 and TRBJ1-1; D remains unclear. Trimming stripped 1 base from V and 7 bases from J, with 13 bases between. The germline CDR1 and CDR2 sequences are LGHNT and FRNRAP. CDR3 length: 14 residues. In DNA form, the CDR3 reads TGTGCTAGTGGTTTGGACTACTACGGATTTGAAGCTTTCTTT. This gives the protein CASGLDYYGFEAFF.

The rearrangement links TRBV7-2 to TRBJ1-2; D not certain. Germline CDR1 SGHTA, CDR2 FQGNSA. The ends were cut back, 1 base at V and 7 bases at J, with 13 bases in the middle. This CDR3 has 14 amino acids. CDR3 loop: CASSLVLRAGGYTF. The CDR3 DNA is TGTGCCAGCAGCTTAGTACTCAGAGCGGGTGGCTACACCTTC.

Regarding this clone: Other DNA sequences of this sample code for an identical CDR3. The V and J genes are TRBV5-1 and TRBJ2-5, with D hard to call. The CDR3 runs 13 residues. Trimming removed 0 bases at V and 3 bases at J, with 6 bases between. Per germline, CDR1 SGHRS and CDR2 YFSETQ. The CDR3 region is CASSLGGEETQYF. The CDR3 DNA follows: TGCGCCAGCAGCTTGGGTGGAGAAGAGACCCAGTACTTC.